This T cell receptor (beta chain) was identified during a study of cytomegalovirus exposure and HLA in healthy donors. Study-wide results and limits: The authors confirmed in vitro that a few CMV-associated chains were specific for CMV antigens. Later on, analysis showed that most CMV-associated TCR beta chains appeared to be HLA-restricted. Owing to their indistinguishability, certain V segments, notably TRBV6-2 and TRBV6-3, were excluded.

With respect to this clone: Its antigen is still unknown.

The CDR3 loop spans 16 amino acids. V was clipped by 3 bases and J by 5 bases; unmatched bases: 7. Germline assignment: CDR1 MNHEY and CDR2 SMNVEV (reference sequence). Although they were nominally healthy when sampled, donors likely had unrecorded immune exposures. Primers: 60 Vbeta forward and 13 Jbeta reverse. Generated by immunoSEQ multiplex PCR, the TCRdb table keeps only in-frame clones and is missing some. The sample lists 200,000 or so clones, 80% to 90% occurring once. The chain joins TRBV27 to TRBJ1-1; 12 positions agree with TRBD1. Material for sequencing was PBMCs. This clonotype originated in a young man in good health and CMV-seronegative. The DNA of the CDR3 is TGTGCCAGCAGTTTGGCCGGGACAGGGGGCAGGACTGAAGCTTTCTTT. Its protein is CASSLAGTGGRTEAFF.